This TCR beta chain emerged from a study of blood T cell repertoires in COVID-19. The data were produced by immunoSEQ multiplex PCR, yet TCRdb's version contains in-frame clones alone and is incomplete. The sample includes hundreds of thousands of clones, more than 70% of them seen just once. This clone occurred a few times. Between the trimmed V and J ends, which lost 5 bases and 1 base, there was a span of 14 bases. The CDR3 covers 15 residues. Germline V CDR1 and CDR2: SEHNR, FQNEAQ (reference sequence). Sequencing input: PBMCs or T cells enriched from blood (not recorded which). The sequence came from a woman aged 55 to 70 in a cohort exposed to, infected with or recovered from COVID-19 (not recorded which). The rearrangement links TRBV7-9 to TRBJ1-1, with D possibly matching TRBD1 (6 bases). The CDR3 bases are TGTGCCAGCAGCCCTGGATGGGGACAGAACACTGAAGCTTTCTTT. Its translation: CASSPGWGQNTEAFF.